This passage covers 31 T cell receptor beta chains from one sample sequenced in a study of cytomegalovirus exposure and HLA in healthy donors. With 60 Vbeta and 13 Jbeta primers, the PCR was carried out. Only in-frame clones appear in the TCRdb table, and some are missing; sequencing was by immunoSEQ multiplex PCR. The sample carries approximately 110,000 clones, about 70% recorded once. The sequenced sample was PBMCs. The receptors come from a man in his fifties in good health and CMV-seropositive.

J is TRBJ1-2 and V is TRBV6-5; D is uncertain. CDR3 length: 13 amino acids. Germline V gene data show CDR1 as MNHEY and CDR2 as SVGAGI. Deletions cut 6 bases from V and 2 bases from J, with 10 bases between. CDR3 DNA: TGTGCCAGCAGCCTCCAGATCAACTATGGCTACACCTTC. Translating it yields CASSLQINYGYTF.

In nucleotides, the CDR3 is TGCGCCAGCAGCACCCAACCCCGTAGCGGGGGGGGGTCAGAGCAGTTCTTC. This codes for CASSTQPRSGGGSEQFF. This chain links TRBV5-1 with TRBJ2-1, with TRBD2 matching over 11 bases. The CDR3 is 17 residues long. The V segment lost 4 bases and the J segment 10 bases; nucleotides outside the gene matches: 16. Germline V CDR1 and CDR2: SGHRS, YFSETQ.

The J gene is TRBJ1-1, the V gene TRBV30; 7 bases map to TRBD1. Germline trimming cut 3 bases from V and 3 bases from J; bases unmatched to any gene: 1. This CDR3 contains 12 residues. Germline CDR1 and CDR2: GTSNPN and SVGIG (reference sequence). CDR3 DNA sequence: TGTGCCTGGAGCAGGGGGGACACTGAAGCTTTCTTT. This codes for CAWSRGDTEAFF. Variable domain in full (rest from reference TRBV30 and TRBJ1-1): SQTIHQWPATLVQPVGSPLSLECTVEGTSNPNLYWYRQAAGRGLQLLFYSVGIGQISSEVPQNLSASRPQDRQFILSSKKLLLSDSGFYLCAWSRGDTEAFFGQGTRLTVV.

The chain has TRBV9 and TRBJ2-1; 10 positions agree with TRBD1. V was clipped by 3 bases and J by 4 bases; unmatched bases: 4. The CDR3 loop spans 15 amino acids. Germline lookup yields CDR1 SGDLS and CDR2 YYNGEE. The CDR3 reads CASSATGGWYNEQFF. The CDR3 DNA reads as TGTGCCAGCAGCGCGACAGGGGGCTGGTACAATGAGCAGTTCTTC.

The genes are TRBV18 and TRBJ2-7; TRBD1 matches 8 bases. The CDR3 totals 15 residues. Germline CDR1 and CDR2: KGHSH and LQKENI. Germline trimming cut 0 bases from V and 2 bases from J; bases unmatched to any gene: 3. The CDR3 DNA is TGTGCCAGCTCACCACCCCTGACAGGGGCCTACGAGCAGTACTTC. Translated, it gives CASSPPLTGAYEQYF.

CDR3 DNA: TGCGCCAGCAGCTCGCGACAGGGTCGTACAGATACGCAGTATTTT. The encoded protein is CASSSRQGRTDTQYF. The V call is TRBV4-1, the J call TRBJ2-3, with 7 nucleotides matching TRBD1. The germline V gene has CDR1 MGHRA and CDR2 YSYEKL. V gave up 5 bases and J gave up 3 bases; unmatched junction bases: 8. This CDR3 has 15 residues.

The chain joins TRBV19 to TRBJ1-1, with 8 nucleotides matching TRBD1. The germline CDR1 and CDR2 sequences are LNHDA and SQIVND (reference sequence). The CDR3 totals 16 residues. The trim removed 6 bases at V and 1 base at J, leaving 10 bases unmatched. CDR3 bases: TGTGCCAGTAGCCGAGCCCCCGGGACAGGGAACACTGAAGCTTTCTTT. Its protein product is CASSRAPGTGNTEAFF.

This chain joins TRBV5-5 and TRBJ2-3; the D is unclear. V shed 1 base and J shed 1 base, with 4 bases lying between them. Germline V gives CDR1 SGHKS, CDR2 YYEKEE (reference sequence). The CDR3 contains 13 residues. The CDR3 region is CASSLQGTDTQYF. The CDR3 nucleotides read TGTGCCAGCAGCTTGCAGGGCACAGATACGCAGTATTTT.

The chain uses TRBV19 and TRBJ2-7; 8 nucleotides line up with TRBD1. Germline V gene lookup returns CDR1 LNHDA and CDR2 SQIVND (reference sequence). There are 15 residues in the CDR3. V was clipped by 6 bases and J by 0 bases; unmatched bases: 7. CDR3 in amino acids: CASRNRGLSSYEQYF. CDR3 nucleotide sequence: TGTGCCAGTAGAAACAGGGGGTTGAGCTCCTACGAGCAGTACTTC.

The genes are TRBV7-2 and TRBJ1-2, with TRBD1 matching 8 bases. This CDR3 comprises 14 residues. The germline gives CDR1 SGHTA, CDR2 FQGNSA. Trimming removed 7 bases from V and 4 bases from J; junction bases left unmatched: 8. This CDR3 is CASTQDRGPYGYTF. The CDR3 bases are TGTGCCAGCACCCAAGACAGGGGTCCCTATGGCTACACCTTC.

The chain carries TRBV10-3 and TRBJ2-5, with 9 bases matching TRBD1. The DNA end is more similar to TRBJ2-7, so the J call may be wrong. Germline CDR1 reads ENHRY; CDR2 reads SYGVKD. The CDR3 extends over 15 amino acids. CDR3 sequence reads: CAIKIGTGSSYEQYF. The CDR3 nucleotides are TGTGCCATCAAGATCGGGACAGGGAGCTCCTACGAGCAGTACTTC.

The chain links TRBV5-1 to TRBJ2-7; TRBD2 matches at 7 bases. The V gene's germline CDR1 is SGHRS and CDR2 YFSETQ. V lost 5 bases to trimming and J lost 3 bases; unmatched junction nucleotides: 20. This CDR3 has 18 residues. CDR3 protein: CASSVGAVAGELVYEQYF. The CDR3 nucleotides are TGCGCCAGCAGTGTCGGAGCCGTAGCGGGTGAGTTGGTCTACGAGCAGTACTTC. The full variable domain, with the rest looked up from reference TRBV5-1 and TRBJ2-7, is KAGVTQTPRYLIKTRGQQVTLSCSPISGHRSVSWYQQTPGQGLQFLFEYFSETQRNKGNFPGRFSGRQFSNSRSEMNVSTLELGDSALYLCASSVGAVAGELVYEQYFGPGTRLTVT.

The V and J genes are TRBV9 and TRBJ2-1, with 9 bases matching TRBD2. Unmatched junction bases numbered 8, after V lost 3 bases and J lost 7 bases. The CDR3 sequence is 15 residues long. CDR1 is SGDLS and CDR2 is YYNGEE in the germline V gene. In DNA, the CDR3 is TGTGCCAGCAGCGGCCTTGAAGCGGGGGGTAATGAGCAGTTCTTC. It codes for CASSGLEAGGNEQFF.

In its sample, this clone was seen a few times. The chain carries TRBV4-1 and TRBJ2-7; D unclear. The CDR3 loop spans 15 amino acids. Germline V gene data show CDR1 as MGHRA and CDR2 as YSYEKL. V was pared by 0 bases and J by 1 base, with 10 bases between. The CDR3 region has the DNA TGCGCCAGCAGCCAAGAACATGCCGGGTCCTACGAGCAGTACTTC. It specifies CASSQEHAGSYEQYF.

This clone occurred a few times. The chain carries TRBV5-4 and TRBJ1-1; tentatively, D is TRBD1 (5 bases). CDR3 length: 14 amino acids. V was shortened by 4 bases and J by 7 bases, with 17 bases between the two germline ends. Germline loops: CDR1 SGHNT, CDR2 YYREEE (reference sequence). In nucleotides, the CDR3 is TGTGCCAGCAGCGCAGATCAGGGTTCCATTGAAGCTTTCTTT. This sequence encodes CASSADQGSIEAFF.

This clone was detected only a few times. CDR3 sequence (DNA): TGTGCCAGCAGTTTGACAGACAGCTCCTACAATGAGCAGTTCTTC. It translates to CASSLTDSSYNEQFF. The V call is TRBV27, the J call TRBJ2-1; weak D call: TRBD1 (5 bases). Germline loops: CDR1 MNHEY, CDR2 SMNVEV (reference sequence). Trimming took off 3 bases at V and 0 bases at J, with 9 bases between the two ends. This CDR3 is 15 amino acids long.

This chain joins TRBV28 and TRBJ1-2; TRBD1 is a possible D gene (5 bases). V was pared by 3 bases and J by 5 bases, with 10 bases between. This CDR3 region has 13 residues. In germline, CDR1 is MDHEN, CDR2 SYDVKM. The CDR3 sequence is CASSFTGTYGYTF. CDR3 DNA sequence: TGTGCCAGCAGTTTCACAGGTACTTATGGCTACACCTTC.

The genes are TRBV6-6 and TRBJ2-1, with a weak D call TRBD2 (6 bases). Germline CDR1 reads MNHNY; CDR2 reads SVGAGI (reference sequence). This CDR3 is 14 amino acids long. Trimming stripped 11 bases from V and 5 bases from J, with 19 bases between. The CDR3 region is CAARRGGDNNEQFF. DNA of the CDR3: TGTGCCGCTAGGCGGGGCGGGGATAACAATGAGCAGTTCTTC.

This clone has only a few counts. This chain joins TRBV7-6 and TRBJ2-3, with D perhaps TRBD2 (6 bases). CDR1 and CDR2 from the germline V gene are SGHVS and FNYEAQ. V was clipped by 1 base and J by 6 bases, with 11 bases between them. CDR3 length: 14 residues. The CDR3 reads CASSLENRGDTQYF. Here the CDR3 DNA reads TGTGCCAGCAGCTTAGAGAATCGGGGGGATACGCAGTATTTT.

The chain combines TRBV19 with TRBJ2-7; 9 bases agree with TRBD1. Trimming removed 5 bases from V and 3 bases from J; junction bases left unmatched: 8. This CDR3 contains 15 residues. In germline, CDR1 is LNHDA, CDR2 SQIVND (reference sequence). Here the CDR3 reads CASSPDRGKLYEQYF. As DNA, the CDR3 is TGTGCCAGTAGTCCGGACAGGGGTAAACTCTACGAGCAGTACTTC.

The chain is built from TRBV18 and TRBJ1-2, with 12 bases that match TRBD1. The CDR3 consists of 15 residues. Germline trimming cut 3 bases from V and 7 bases from J; bases unmatched to any gene: 6. Per the germline V gene, CDR1 is KGHSH and CDR2 is LQKENI. The CDR3 nucleotides are TGTGCCAGCTCACCGCCCGGGACAGGGGGCCGTGGCTACACCTTC. Translating it yields CASSPPGTGGRGYTF.

This clone has more than one count but fewer than ten. The rearrangement links TRBV9 to TRBJ1-4, with D maybe TRBD1 (5 bases). The germline CDR1 and CDR2 sequences are SGDLS and YYNGEE. This CDR3 is built from 14 residues. The V end lost 2 bases, the J end lost 2 bases, and 7 bases lay between the germline ends. CDR3 DNA sequence: TGTGCCAGCAGCGTGGGGGGGACTAATGAAAAACTGTTTTTT. Its protein product is CASSVGGTNEKLFF.

This chain links TRBV7-9 with TRBJ2-1, with 13 bases matching TRBD2. The CDR3 is 15 residues long. The junction had 8 bases not matched to a gene; V was cut back by 5 bases and J by 10 bases. CDR1 SEHNR and CDR2 FQNEAQ come from the germline V gene (reference sequence). CDR3 region: CASSPRLAGGGEQFF. CDR3 sequence (DNA): TGTGCCAGCAGCCCTCGACTAGCGGGAGGTGGGGAGCAGTTCTTC.

CDR3 DNA sequence: TGTGCCAGCAGTGGGGATAGGGGACATTTGATGTCGGGGCAGTACTTC. This encodes CASSGDRGHLMSGQYF. The chain links TRBV6-1 to TRBJ2-7; the D gene is possibly TRBD1 (6 bases). Trimming took 4 bases from V and 9 from J, leaving 25 bases between them. The V gene's germline CDR1 is MNHNS and CDR2 SASEGT. The CDR3 extends over 16 amino acids.

The chain is built from TRBV6-1 and TRBJ2-7; 8 bases fit TRBD1. Losses at the gene ends were 4 bases for V and 0 bases for J; bases not matched to a gene: 8. Germline V gives CDR1 MNHNS, CDR2 SASEGT. The CDR3 is 16 amino acids. This CDR3 reads CASSGALGTGSYEQYF. CDR3 bases: TGTGCCAGCAGTGGAGCGCTCGGGACAGGCTCCTACGAGCAGTACTTC.

J is TRBJ1-2 and V is TRBV27; the D is unclear. V dropped 0 bases and J dropped 8 bases, with 13 bases sitting between them. Germline V gives CDR1 MNHEY, CDR2 SMNVEV (reference sequence). The CDR3 contains 14 residues. CDR3 loop: CASSLSWEGGGYTF. The CDR3 nucleotides are TGTGCCAGCAGTTTATCTTGGGAGGGTGGGGGCTACACCTTC.

Concerning this clone itself: One end of the junction is discordant with germline, which a read error may explain. The chain uses TRBV5-5 and TRBJ2-7; TRBD2 is a possible D gene (6 bases). Germline V lookup: CDR1 SGHKS, CDR2 YYEKEE (reference sequence). This CDR3 contains 12 residues. The CDR3 reads CASSPGGQRGHF. The CDR3 DNA is TGTGCCAGCAGCCCCGGGGGTCAAAGGGGCCACTTC.

The chain couples TRBV20-1 to TRBJ2-7, with 8 nucleotides matching TRBD1. V lost 5 bases and J lost 6; bases outside the gene matches: 3. In germline, CDR1 is DFQATT, CDR2 SNEGSKA (reference sequence). The CDR3 runs 11 residues. The CDR3 DNA is TGCAGTGCTCGACAGGGGAGCGAGCAGTACTTC. This gives the protein CSARQGSEQYF.

This clone was detected only a few times. J is TRBJ1-1 and V is TRBV9; D may be TRBD1 (5 bases). The CDR3 extends over 13 amino acids. Per germline, CDR1 SGDLS and CDR2 YYNGEE. V was shortened by 4 bases and J by 11 bases, with 18 bases between the two germline ends. The CDR3 here is CASSPTGLTEAFF. The CDR3 DNA sequence: TGTGCCAGCAGCCCCACGGGACTCACAGAGGCTTTCTTT.

This chain joins TRBV25-1 and TRBJ1-1, with D perhaps TRBD1 (6 bases). The germline gives CDR1 MGHDK, CDR2 SYGVNS. The V gene lost 6 bases and the J gene lost 6 bases, with 14 bases spanning the gap. The CDR3 covers 13 residues. Written as DNA, the CDR3 is TGTGCCAGCAGAGAACAGGGTTTTCCTGAAGCTTTCTTT. As protein: CASREQGFPEAFF.

V gene TRBV7-9 combines with J gene TRBJ1-2; 7 nucleotides agree with TRBD1. CDR1 and CDR2 from the germline V gene are SEHNR and FQNEAQ (reference sequence). The ends lost 7 bases at V and 4 bases at J; junction bases unmatched: 9. This CDR3 region has 14 residues. The CDR3 is CASTLDRRIYGYTF. The CDR3 DNA sequence: TGTGCCAGCACTCTGGACAGGAGGATCTATGGCTACACCTTC. Full variable domain (outside the CDR3, taken from reference TRBV7-9 and TRBJ1-2): DTGVSQNPRHKITKRGQNVTFRCDPISEHNRLYWYRQTLGQGPEFLTYFQNEAQLEKSRLLSDRFSAERPKGSFSTLEIQRTEQGDSAMYLCASTLDRRIYGYTFGSGTRLTVV.